The present entry profiles one TCR beta chain with its context. The germline V gene encodes CDR1 SGHAT and CDR2 FQNNGV. V gave up 1 base and J gave up 0 bases, with 7 bases separating them. The CDR3 loop spans 15 amino acids. Every sample had some 99,000 of its TCR templates assayed. Only in-frame clones appear in the TCRdb table, and some are missing; sequencing was by immunoSEQ multiplex PCR. The sample shows around 58,000 clones, approximately 82% of them seen only once. These data come from a study of siplizumab effects on memory and regulatory T cells. This rearrangement joins TRBV11-2 to TRBJ2-1; D uncertain. This TCR was recovered from a human donor in good health. The sequenced sample consisted of memory CD4+ T cells sorted from blood. Here the CDR3 reads CASSLVGSSYNEQFF. The CDR3 bases are TGTGCCAGCAGCTTAGTCGGTAGCTCCTACAATGAGCAGTTCTTC.